This TCR beta chain is drawn from a study of tumor and adjacent non-tumor tissue in lung cancer (dated by TCRdb to the late 2010s). Study-level background: Patients with adenocarcinoma (about twelve), squamous cell carcinoma (2) and small cell lung cancer (1) were included in the cohort. Among the roughly 15 patients, ages ranged from about 30 to 85 years, 10 were men and 5 were women, and disease was TNM stage I to III. Sequencing generated a total of about 130,000,000 productive TCRbeta reads, averaging roughly 4.2 million reads per sample. The study compared bulk TCRbeta repertoires between lung tumor tissue and matched distant non-tumor lung tissue from over 12 lung cancer patients. For each patient, one tumor sample and one normal lung sample were taken, giving thirty paired specimens that underwent TCRbeta CDR3 sequencing. Broader findings and caveats from the paper: Younger patients had significantly higher TCR diversity, and higher tumor TCR diversity was associated with shorter overall and disease-free survival. Neither the sequencing platform nor unique molecular identifiers are mentioned in the methods. Tumor tissue showed significantly greater TCR diversity (inverse Simpson) than normal lung tissue (approximately 400 vs 170, P = 0.0075, Mann-Whitney U test). Peripheral blood was not sequenced, so blood TCRbeta repertoires were not examined in the lung cancer patients of the study. A significantly larger cumulative share of the repertoire was made up by the top 100 clones in normal lung than in tumor tissue. The cohort had only 15 or so patients, and the authors noted that larger samples and more detailed clinical data are needed.

This clonotype was recorded a few times. The antigen it binds to is not known. A much bigger clone sits one base away, suggesting this may be a read error. RNA was isolated from bulk unsorted tissue, and RNA quality was assessed with a NanoDrop ND-1000 and an Agilent 2100. All donors had newly diagnosed lung cancer, had not received prior chemotherapy, and were admitted for thoracic surgery in China between August and November 2014. The study excluded patients who had received radiotherapy or chemotherapy before or who had another cancer at the same time. Surgical tissue pieces of roughly 1-2.2 cm3 were preserved in RNAlater solution and were kept at -80 degrees C until use. Libraries were built with multiplex PCR. Sequencing was carried out with an Illumina HiSeq 2500. TCRbeta libraries were constructed through three rounds of nested PCR with primers (Table S4) according to protocols adapted from ARM-PCR. PCR products of 200-500 bp were gel-excised and purified with the QIAquick gel extraction kit before sequencing. From the authors' description of their analysis: Trimmomatic was used to clean the reads, FLASH was used to merge the reads into complete CDR3 sequences, and MiTCR was used to assign the reads to V(D)J germline segments. Clonal diversity was calculated as the inverse Simpson's index using VDJtools. A read counted as productive if the sequence was in-frame and lacked a premature stop codon. TCRdb reprocessed the public reads (quality trimming at Q25 with fastp, clone calling with MiXCR) and kept in-frame beta chains. When rows share a CDR3 protein, they turn into one entry using the most common DNA and genes. What appears here as the V and J calls and clone size reflects TCRdb's work, not the paper's. Here the sample has roughly 140,000 distinct CDR3 sequences; around 65% occur a single time. 15% to 20% of the sample belongs to the ten largest clones.

This clonotype was obtained from a man between 60 and 70 years old with small cell lung cancer. Sequencing was performed on lung tumor tissue.

The bases read TGCAGTGCCCCACTAGCGGGAGTCAGGTACAATGAGCAGTTCTTC. Protein translation: CSAPLAGVRYNEQFF. The chain is encoded by TRBV20-1 joined to TRBJ2-1, with 11 junctional bases fitting TRBD2. Trimming takes 6 bases off V and 4 bases off J; junction bases not matched to a gene: 8. The CDR3 starts with the cysteine, ends with the phenylalanine, and has 15 residues. Only the CDR3 portion is preserved as DNA: 45 bases, with reading frame beginning at the first base. From the germline V gene (reference sequence), CDR1 is DFQATT and CDR2 is SNEGSKA.